The 5 T cell receptor beta chains below were found in one sample sequenced in a study of T cell responses to AZD1222 COVID-19 vaccine. The data were produced by immunoSEQ multiplex PCR, yet TCRdb's version contains in-frame clones alone and is incomplete. In the table there are 99,000 or so clones, 70% to 90% of which are singletons. Sequenced here: peripheral blood, sampled on day 0 of AZD1222 vaccination. All receptors derive from an adult in good health.

This chain joins TRBV6-4 and TRBJ2-3; TRBD2 matches at 7 bases. The germline gives CDR1 MRHNA, CDR2 SNTAGT. The CDR3 has 15 amino acids. V shed 2 bases and J 4 bases; nucleotides not matched to a gene: 6. The CDR3 DNA reads TGTGCCAGCAGTGACGGAGCTAGCGGCGCAGATACGCAGTATTTT. The encoded protein is CASSDGASGADTQYF.

This chain connects TRBV11-2 to TRBJ2-7; D is perhaps TRBD1 or TRBD2 (7 bases each). Germline-derived CDR1 and CDR2 are SGHAT and FQNNGV. V gave up 3 bases and J gave up 6 bases, with 15 bases separating them. The CDR3 covers 14 residues. The CDR3 region has the DNA TGTGCCAGCAGCTTGGCCAGCAGGGGGGGCGAGCAGTACTTC. Encoded protein: CASSLASRGGEQYF.

The CDR3 reads CASSVDPTSGELFF. As DNA, the CDR3 is TGTGCCAGCAGCGTAGATCCTACGAGCGGGGAGCTGTTTTTT. This chain joins TRBV9 and TRBJ2-2; D ambiguous. CDR3 size: 14 residues. Per the germline V gene, CDR1 is SGDLS and CDR2 is YYNGEE. Between the trimmed V and J ends, which lost 0 bases and 7 bases, there was a span of 10 bases.

The chain carries TRBV6-5 and TRBJ1-5; no firm D call. Germline CDR1 and CDR2: MNHEY and SVGAGI. Trimming took 2 bases from V and 4 from J, leaving 3 bases between them. This CDR3 comprises 12 residues. CDR3 coding DNA: TGTGCCAGCAGTTACAGGAATCAGCCCCAGCATTTT. Amino acid sequence: CASSYRNQPQHF.

The V call is TRBV7-3, the J call TRBJ1-2, with 10 bases identical to TRBD1. The CDR3 loop spans 13 amino acids. Looked up from germline, CDR1 is SGHTA and CDR2 is FQGTGA. V shed 5 bases, J shed 6 bases, and the junction held 3 bases outside the gene matches. The CDR3 is CASSRGQGDGYTF. The CDR3 DNA is TGTGCCAGCAGCCGAGGACAGGGGGATGGCTACACCTTC. The full variable domain, in which reference TRBV7-3 and TRBJ1-2 provide the parts outside the CDR3, is GAGVSQTPSNKVTEKGKYVELRCDPISGHTALYWYRQSLGQGPEFLIYFQGTGAADDSGLPNDRFFAVRPEGSVSTLKIQRTERGDSAVYLCASSRGQGDGYTFGSGTRLTVV.